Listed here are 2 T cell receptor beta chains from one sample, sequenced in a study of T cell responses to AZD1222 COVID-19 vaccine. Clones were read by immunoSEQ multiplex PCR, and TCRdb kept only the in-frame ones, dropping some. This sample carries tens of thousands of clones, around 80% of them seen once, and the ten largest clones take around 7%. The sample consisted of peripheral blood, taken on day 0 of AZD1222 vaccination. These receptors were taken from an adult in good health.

The CDR3 DNA reads TGTGCCAGCAGCTTGATCGGGGGCTCTGTGGGAAACACCATATATTTT. This gives the protein CASSLIGGSVGNTIYF. The J gene is TRBJ1-3, the V gene TRBV5-8; possible D gene TRBD1, 6 bases. Trimming pared 1 base from V and 4 bases from J, leaving 15 bases between. The CDR3 sequence is 16 residues long. In germline, CDR1 is SGHTS, CDR2 YDEGEE.

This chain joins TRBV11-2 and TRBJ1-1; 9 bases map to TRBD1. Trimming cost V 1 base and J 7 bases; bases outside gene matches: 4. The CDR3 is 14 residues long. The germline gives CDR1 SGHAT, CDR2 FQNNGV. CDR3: CASSLGGQGFEAFF. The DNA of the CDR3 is TGTGCCAGCAGCTTAGGGGGACAGGGCTTTGAAGCTTTCTTT.